The 14 T cell receptor beta chains presented below share a single source sample, sequenced in a study of molecular identifiers for immune sequencing clone quantification. TCRdb processed the PCR reads anew with MiXCR; each CDR3 protein has one entry. The sample records fewer than 30,000 distinct CDR3 sequences, about a sixth being singletons. Material: naive CD8+ T cells from blood, with Jurkat cell RNA spiked in. Subset specified: FACS-sorted CD8+CD4-CCR7+CD45RA+ naive T cells. The receptors come from a human donor in good health. Some libraries in this study had Jurkat cell RNA spiked in.

This clonotype was recorded a few times. V gene TRBV7-2 combines with J gene TRBJ2-5, with TRBD1 as a possible D gene (6 bases). Germline values: CDR1 SGHTA, CDR2 FQGNSA. The CDR3 has 14 amino acids. Trimming left V 4 bases short and J 0 bases short, with 9 bases between. Written as DNA, the CDR3 is TGTGCCAGCAGCTCGGGACAATACCAAGAGACCCAGTACTTC. It codes for CASSSGQYQETQYF. Full variable domain (outside the CDR3, taken from reference TRBV7-2 and TRBJ2-5): GAGVSQSPSNKVTEKGKDVELRCDPISGHTALYWYRQSLGQGLEFLIYFQGNSAPDKSGLPSDRFSAERTGGSVSTLTIQRTQQEDSAVYLCASSSGQYQETQYFGPGTRLLVL.

This clonotype was recorded at least ten times. The J gene is TRBJ2-3, the V gene TRBV28, with D unclear. CDR3 length: 15 residues. With 2 bases removed from V and 2 bases from J, the gap between germline ends came to 11 bases. Germline V gene lookup returns CDR1 MDHEN and CDR2 SYDVKM. The CDR3 loop is CASSLDVGPTDTQYF. The DNA of the CDR3 is TGTGCCAGCAGTTTAGATGTGGGTCCCACAGATACGCAGTATTTT.

In the case of this clonotype: Given a much more abundant clone one base away, this may be a read error. This rearrangement joins TRBV19 to TRBJ2-3; TRBD1 agrees at 9 bases. Germline lookup yields CDR1 LNHDA and CDR2 SQIVND (reference sequence). CDR3 size: 14 residues. The DNA of the CDR3 is TGTACCAGTAGCATACAGGGGGCCGGAGATACGCAGTATTTT. It specifies CTSSIQGAGDTQYF.

This clonotype was seen repeatedly, ten times or more. This chain links TRBV4-1 with TRBJ2-3; no clear D gene. V shed 5 bases and J shed 1 base, with 16 bases lying between them. Germline V gene sequence: CDR1 MGHRA, CDR2 YSYEKL. CDR3 length equals 16 residues. DNA for the CDR3: TGCGCCAGCAGCGACGCTACGGTGGCACGCACAGATACGCAGTATTTT. It codes for CASSDATVARTDTQYF.

Ten or more counts support this clonotype. The chain recombines TRBV12-3 or TRBV12-4 with TRBJ2-7; 7 bases line up with TRBD1. V lost 6 bases and J lost 4; bases outside the gene matches: 6. This CDR3 comprises 13 residues. Here the CDR3 DNA reads TGTGCCAGCAGCCCGGGACAGACATACGAGCAGTACTTC. Its protein is CASSPGQTYEQYF.

Many counts were recorded for this clonotype. This chain uses TRBV7-9 with TRBJ1-5; D unresolved. There are 15 residues in the CDR3. Germline V gene sequence: CDR1 SEHNR, CDR2 FQNEAQ (reference sequence). The germline V and J ends were trimmed by 5 bases and 2 bases, with 13 bases remaining between them. CDR3 sequence (DNA): TGTGCCAGCAGCCAAGGAGGGTTGGGCAATCAGCCCCAGCATTTT. It encodes CASSQGGLGNQPQHF.

This clonotype was recorded at least ten times. V and J are TRBV20-1 and TRBJ2-1; weak D call: TRBD2 (5 bases). Germline CDR1 and CDR2: DFQATT and SNEGSKA (reference sequence). The CDR3 consists of 11 residues. The germline V and J ends were trimmed by 2 bases and 9 bases, with 8 bases remaining between them. CDR3 sequence (DNA): TGCAGTGCTAGATCTGCGGGTGAGCAGTTCTTC. Encoded protein: CSARSAGEQFF.

This clonotype was counted ten times or more. This sequence joins TRBV27 and TRBJ2-5; tentatively, D is TRBD1 or TRBD2 (5 bases each). The CDR3 consists of 15 residues. Germline V gives CDR1 MNHEY, CDR2 SMNVEV (reference sequence). Between the trimmed V and J ends, which lost 0 bases and 2 bases, there was a span of 10 bases. CDR3 amino acids: CASSLSGPIQETQYF. CDR3 DNA sequence: TGTGCCAGCAGTTTATCGGGACCGATACAAGAGACCCAGTACTTC.

In this sample, this clonotype turned up many times. The chain combines TRBV7-6 with TRBJ2-2, with a weak D call TRBD1 (5 bases). The germline CDR1 and CDR2 sequences are SGHVS and FNYEAQ. Deletions cut 5 bases from V and 1 base from J, with 8 bases between. The CDR3 runs to 14 residues. CDR3 coding DNA: TGTGCCAGCAGCCGTCAGGGGAACACCGGGGAGCTGTTTTTT. Translation: CASSRQGNTGELFF.

This clonotype has ten or more counts. The chain combines TRBV18 with TRBJ1-3; D remains unclear. Germline V lookup: CDR1 KGHSH, CDR2 LQKENI. The CDR3 runs 16 residues. Trimming shortened V by 0 bases and J by 2 bases, and 11 bases separated the two germline ends. This CDR3 is CASSPPTDPAGNTIYF. The CDR3 DNA is TGTGCCAGCTCACCACCGACTGATCCAGCTGGAAACACCATATATTTT.

The V gene is TRBV20-1, the J gene TRBJ2-3, with D possibly being TRBD2 (6 bases). CDR1 DFQATT and CDR2 SNEGSKA come from the germline V gene (reference sequence). V gave up 3 bases and J gave up 6 bases, with 10 bases separating them. This CDR3 is built from 12 residues. CDR3 residues: CSASRESDTQYF. Here the CDR3 DNA reads TGCAGTGCTAGCCGGGAGTCGGATACGCAGTATTTT.

This clonotype was seen ten or more times. The chain uses TRBV7-9 and TRBJ2-5; 8 bases agree with TRBD1. From germline, CDR1 is SEHNR and CDR2 FQNEAQ (reference sequence). The CDR3 covers 14 residues. The trim removed 4 bases at V and 6 bases at J, leaving 7 bases unmatched. CDR3 sequence: CASSYQGASKTQYF. Written as DNA, the CDR3 is TGTGCCAGCAGCTATCAGGGGGCGTCTAAGACCCAGTACTTC.

This clonotype was seen repeatedly, ten times or more. The genes are TRBV7-8 and TRBJ2-3; TRBD2 agrees at 11 bases. The CDR3 is 16 residues long. Unmatched junction bases numbered 10, after V lost 5 bases and J lost 6 bases. Germline V lookup: CDR1 SGHVS, CDR2 FQNEAQ. Here the CDR3 DNA reads TGTGCCAGCAGCCAAAATAGCGGGGGGGCCGCGGATACGCAGTATTTT. Translation gives CASSQNSGGAADTQYF.

At least ten counts were recorded for this clonotype. The chain uses TRBV7-9 and TRBJ2-7, with D perhaps matching TRBD1 (6 bases). This CDR3 region has 14 residues. V lost 4 bases and J 0 bases, leaving 10 bases between the germline ends. CDR1 and CDR2 from the germline V gene are SEHNR and FQNEAQ (reference sequence). CDR3 protein: CASSSWTDSYEQYF. As DNA, the CDR3 is TGTGCCAGCAGCTCGTGGACAGACTCCTACGAGCAGTACTTC.